These T cell receptor beta chains were read from a single sample in a study of T cell responses to AZD1222 COVID-19 vaccine. The repertoire was sequenced with immunoSEQ multiplex PCR; TCRdb's copy has only in-frame clones and lacks some. This sample has tens of thousands of clones, with 88% found just once. The sample in question was peripheral blood, obtained on day 0 of MenACWY control vaccination. These receptors all come from an adult in good health. CDR3s leave out the opening cysteine and the closing phenylalanine or tryptophan.

V: TRBV6-5; J: TRBJ1-2; CDR3: ASSSALRGYT
V: TRBV4-3; J: TRBJ2-3; CDR3: ASSQSRRSGAGRSDTQY
V: TRBV2; J: TRBJ1-5; CDR3: ASTQGAGQPQH
V: TRBV9; J: TRBJ2-7; CDR3: ASSVRQEGSEQY
V: TRBV6-6; J: TRBJ1-5; CDR3: ASRLRDRVNQPQH
V: TRBV6-5; J: TRBJ2-7; CDR3: ASSRTTTSHEQY
V: TRBV7-2; J: TRBJ1-2; CDR3: ASSLEGLYGYT
V: TRBV14; J: TRBJ1-6; CDR3: ASSQEVGVSPLH
V: TRBV18; J: TRBJ1-1; CDR3: ASSPGTGGYTEAF
V: TRBV6-1; J: TRBJ1-2; CDR3: ASSDRDRGRRGYGYT
V: TRBV7-9; J: TRBJ1-4; CDR3: ASSLGGRVVEKLF
V: TRBV9; J: TRBJ2-2; CDR3: ASSVATGWTGELF
V: TRBV6-2/TRBV6-3; J: TRBJ1-1; CDR3: ASSVTGLAF
V: TRBV5-1; J: TRBJ1-5; CDR3: ASSLEGRSSGNQPQH
V: TRBV19; J: TRBJ1-3; CDR3: ASRRLGEEPGNTIY
V: TRBV9; J: TRBJ2-5; CDR3: ASSVGQGKETQY
V: TRBV11-3; J: TRBJ2-7; CDR3: ASSSRGSSAGDLYEQY
V: TRBV6-5; J: TRBJ1-2; CDR3: ASSYSNRGGYT
V: TRBV29-1; J: TRBJ2-1; CDR3: SVEGFWESSYNEQF